This record covers a single T cell receptor (beta chain). Clones were sequenced by immunoSEQ multiplex PCR, and TCRdb holds only the in-frame ones, with some missing. The table shows some 580,000 clones, with about 96% occurring only once. Trimming cost V 6 bases and J 2 bases, with 14 bases left between them. Looked up from germline, CDR1 is SGHRS and CDR2 is YFSETQ. The CDR3 totals 15 residues. Subsets obtained from CD4+ cells comprised CD45RA+ naive and CD45RA-negative memory cells. The data originate from a study of shared clonotypes between healthy human individuals. This TCR came from a woman aged 25 to 45 in good health. The genes are TRBV5-1 and TRBJ2-2; D is undetermined. Sample: naive CD4+ T cells sorted from blood. Documented subset: CD45RA+ positively selected. The CDR3 loop reads CASTHLQDNTGELFF. The CDR3 DNA sequence: TGCGCCAGCACGCATCTTCAGGATAACACCGGGGAGCTGTTTTTT.